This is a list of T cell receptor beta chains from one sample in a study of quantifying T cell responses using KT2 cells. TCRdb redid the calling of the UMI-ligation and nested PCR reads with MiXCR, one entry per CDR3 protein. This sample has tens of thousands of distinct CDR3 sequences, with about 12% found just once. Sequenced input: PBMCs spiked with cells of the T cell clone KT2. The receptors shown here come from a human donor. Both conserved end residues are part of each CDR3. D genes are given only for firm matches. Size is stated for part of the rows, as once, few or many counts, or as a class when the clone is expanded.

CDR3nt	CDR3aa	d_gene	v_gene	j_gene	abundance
TGTGCCAGCAGCCAATTAGACGCACATGAGCAGTTCTTC	CASSQLDAHEQFF	NA	TRBV14	TRBJ2-1	few
TGTGCCAGCAGTTTAGCAGCTCTAGCTAACTATGGCTACACCTTC	CASSLAALANYGYTF	NA	TRBV12-3/TRBV12-4	TRBJ1-2	NA
TGTGCCAGCGGAGGACCCACGAACACTGAAGCTTTCTTT	CASGGPTNTEAFF	NA	TRBV18	TRBJ1-1	NA
TGTGCCTGGAGTGAGGGACTAGCAGGCACAGATACGCAGTATTTT	CAWSEGLAGTDTQYF	TRBD2	TRBV30	TRBJ2-3	NA
TGCAGTGCTAGAAGAACAGCCTACGAGCAGTACTTC	CSARRTAYEQYF	NA	TRBV20-1	TRBJ2-7	few
TGTGCCAGCAGCCCTCGGGCTCACCAAGAGACCCAGTACTTC	CASSPRAHQETQYF	NA	TRBV7-8	TRBJ2-5	few
TGTGCCACCAGTGACCCCGCTGGGGCCAACGTCCTGACTTTC	CATSDPAGANVLTF	NA	TRBV24-1	TRBJ2-6	NA
TGCAGTGCTTACTTCACTAGCGGGAAAGATACGCAGTATTTT	CSAYFTSGKDTQYF	TRBD2	TRBV20-1	TRBJ2-3	few
TGTGCCAGCAGACGCGGACCTCCCTACGAGCAGTACTTC	CASRRGPPYEQYF	NA	TRBV6-2/TRBV6-3	TRBJ2-7	NA
TGCAGTGCTAGAGGATTTCTAGCGGGAGACCCCGATACGCAGTATTTT	CSARGFLAGDPDTQYF	TRBD2	TRBV20-1	TRBJ2-3	few
TGCGCCAGCAGCTTGACAGGGGATCAGGCCGAGCAGTACTTC	CASSLTGDQAEQYF	TRBD1	TRBV5-1	TRBJ2-7	NA
TGTGCCAGTAGTGGCCGGGAGTCCTACGAGCAGTACTTC	CASSGRESYEQYF	NA	TRBV19	TRBJ2-7	NA
TGTGCCAGCACCCTCGAAAGAGGGAATCAGCCCCAGCATTTT	CASTLERGNQPQHF	NA	TRBV2	TRBJ1-5	NA
TGTGCCAGCAGCCAAGAGGGGGCCCCTCTAGCGGCTTCCTACAATGAGCAGTTCTTC	CASSQEGAPLAASYNEQFF	NA	TRBV3-1	TRBJ2-1	NA
TGTGCCAGCAGCTTACCCACCGGGGAGGGGGTAGAGACCCAGTACTTC	CASSLPTGEGVETQYF	NA	TRBV7-8	TRBJ2-5	NA
TGTGCCAGCAGCCCACTAGCGGGGGTGTACAATGAGCAGTTCTTC	CASSPLAGVYNEQFF	TRBD2	TRBV3-1	TRBJ2-1	few
TGCAGTGCTAGGTCTTATGGTAGCGGGAGCTCCTACAATGAGCAGTTCTTC	CSARSYGSGSSYNEQFF	TRBD2	TRBV20-1	TRBJ2-1	NA
TGTGCCAGCAGACCCGGAAGGACAGATACGCAGTATTTT	CASRPGRTDTQYF	NA	TRBV12-3/TRBV12-4	TRBJ2-3	few
TGTGCCAGCAGTTCTCCAGATAACTATGGCTACACCTTC	CASSSPDNYGYTF	NA	TRBV12-3/TRBV12-4	TRBJ1-2	NA
TGCGCCAGCAGCCAAGAACTGGGCCCGTCTCGCGAGCAGTACTTC	CASSQELGPSREQYF	NA	TRBV4-1	TRBJ2-7	NA
TGTGCCTGGAGACGGGACTCAGCGAACACTGAAGCTTTCTTT	CAWRRDSANTEAFF	NA	TRBV30	TRBJ1-1	NA
TGTGCCAGCAGTGTGGGGACAGGGGGCGCTGAGACCCAGTACTTC	CASSVGTGGAETQYF	TRBD1	TRBV2	TRBJ2-5	few
TGTGCCAGCAGCGAGGAAGGACAGGGGCTCCAAGAGACCCAGTACTTC	CASSEEGQGLQETQYF	TRBD1	TRBV9	TRBJ2-5	NA
TGCAGTGGGAGGGACAGGGGCACCGGGGAGCTGTTTTTT	CSGRDRGTGELFF	TRBD1	TRBV20-1	TRBJ2-2	many
TGTGCCAGCAGTTCCGGCGGGACAGGGACTACCGAGCAGTACTTC	CASSSGGTGTTEQYF	TRBD1	TRBV6-5	TRBJ2-7	NA
TGTGCCACCAGCAGAGAACCCAGCGGGAGACGCAATGAGCAGTTCTTC	CATSREPSGRRNEQFF	TRBD2	TRBV15	TRBJ2-1	many
TGTGCCAGCAGTGGGGGGCAAGTTCCGCGTAACTATGGCTACAACTTC	CASSGGQVPRNYGYNF	NA	TRBV6-1	TRBJ1-2	NA